The rows below give T cell receptor beta chains drawn from one sample of a study of T cell responses to AZD1222 COVID-19 vaccine. Data came from immunoSEQ multiplex PCR; TCRdb stores just in-frame clones and leaves some out. Here the sample spans 110,000 or so clones, 88% being singletons. Source: peripheral blood, taken on day 0 of AZD1222 vaccination. The receptor set was obtained from an adult in good health. Both conserved end residues are part of each CDR3. D genes are given only for firm matches. Clone size is given for some rows only: seen once, a few or many times, or a class if the clone is expanded.

abundance | j_gene | d_gene | v_gene | CDR3aa | CDR3nt
. | TRBJ1-5 | . | TRBV7-9 | CASTPLLGQPQHF | TGTGCCAGCACCCCATTACTGGGTCAGCCCCAGCATTTT
. | TRBJ2-3 | TRBD2 | TRBV19 | CASSIEGAGTDTQYF | TGTGCCAGTAGTATAGAGGGAGCGGGAACCGATACGCAGTATTTT
. | TRBJ2-3 | TRBD2 | TRBV7-2 | CASSAGLAGPTDTQYF | TGTGCCAGCAGCGCGGGCTTAGCGGGTCCCACAGATACGCAGTATTTT
once | TRBJ2-4 | . | TRBV11-3 | CASSLEGTGRGAKNIQYF | TGTGCCAGCAGCTTAGAAGGTACAGGGAGAGGGGCCAAAAACATTCAGTACTTC
few | TRBJ1-2 | TRBD1 | TRBV7-2 | CASSLRPQGAGYTF | TGTGCCAGCAGCTTAAGACCCCAGGGGGCAGGCTACACCTTC
. | TRBJ1-5 | . | TRBV19 | CASSWRINQPQHF | TGTGCCAGTAGTTGGAGAATCAATCAGCCCCAGCATTTT
once | TRBJ1-4 | . | TRBV6-5 | CASLLPGFNEKLFF | TGTGCCAGCCTTCTCCCCGGGTTTAATGAAAAACTGTTTTTT
. | TRBJ1-2 | . | TRBV5-4 | CASSGGPREPYGYTF | TGTGCCAGCAGCGGGGGTCCTCGGGAGCCCTATGGCTACACCTTC
. | TRBJ2-7 | . | TRBV5-1 | CASSLMDTASGGEQYF | TGCGCCAGCAGCTTGATGGACACTGCTTCCGGAGGCGAGCAGTACTTC
. | TRBJ2-1 | TRBD2 | TRBV24-1 | CATSGAGRERDEQFF | TGTGCCACCAGTGGGGCGGGGCGGGAGAGGGATGAGCAGTTCTTC
. | TRBJ1-1 | . | TRBV7-9 | CASSSQGSTEAFF | TGTGCCAGCAGCTCCCAGGGATCCACTGAAGCTTTCTTT
. | TRBJ2-7 | . | TRBV5-4 | CASSSGGMSSYEQYF | TGTGCCAGCAGCTCCGGAGGGATGTCGTCCTACGAGCAGTACTTC
. | TRBJ2-2 | . | TRBV29-1 | CPLGGTGELFF | TGCCCCTTGGGGGGAACCGGGGAGCTGTTTTTT
. | TRBJ2-5 | . | TRBV27 | CASSLVGVPETQYF | TGTGCCAGCAGTTTGGTGGGAGTCCCAGAGACCCAGTACTTC
once | TRBJ2-1 | TRBD2 | TRBV5-8 | CASSPLGSGVSYNEQFF | TGTGCCAGCAGCCCCCTGGGTAGCGGGGTCTCCTACAATGAGCAGTTCTTC
once | TRBJ2-1 | . | TRBV7-9 | CASSWSLDNEQFF | TGTGCCAGCAGCTGGAGTTTAGACAATGAGCAGTTCTTC
. | TRBJ1-4 | . | TRBV7-2 | CASSLESARQGAELFF | TGTGCCAGCAGCTTAGAATCCGCCCGTCAAGGGGCGGAACTGTTTTTT
. | TRBJ1-2 | . | TRBV19 | CASSFGGSNYGYTF | TGTGCCAGTAGTTTCGGGGGTTCTAACTATGGCTACACCTTC
. | TRBJ2-3 | TRBD2 | TRBV7-6 | CASSLSGAGTDTQYF | TGTGCCAGCAGCTTAAGCGGGGCAGGCACAGATACGCAGTATTTT
few | TRBJ1-1 | TRBD1 | TRBV11-3 | CASSLEAWGQGPEAFF | TGTGCCAGCAGCTTAGAGGCCTGGGGACAGGGGCCTGAAGCTTTCTTT
. | TRBJ1-1 | TRBD1 | TRBV10-3 | CAISGPGQGNTEAFF | TGTGCCATCAGTGGCCCGGGACAGGGGAACACTGAAGCTTTCTTT
once | TRBJ2-1 | . | TRBV21-1 | CASSKDRGGEQFF | TGTGCCAGCAGCAAAGACCGGGGGGGTGAGCAGTTCTTC
once | TRBJ1-2 | . | TRBV9 | CASSPTLPRHLSYGYTF | TGTGCCAGCAGCCCAACGCTCCCCAGACACTTGAGCTATGGCTACACCTTC
. | TRBJ1-3 | . | TRBV3-1/TRBV3-2 | CASSPMDGLTGNTIYF | TGTGCCAGCAGCCCCATGGATGGTTTGACTGGAAACACCATATATTTT
. | TRBJ2-1 | TRBD1 | TRBV30 | CAGQGLIPPYNEQFF | TGTGCCGGACAGGGCCTAATACCGCCTTACAATGAGCAGTTCTTC
. | TRBJ1-2 | TRBD1 | TRBV3-1/TRBV3-2 | CASSQNRQGAEGYTF | TGTGCCAGCAGCCAAAACCGACAGGGGGCGGAAGGCTACACCTTC
. | TRBJ1-1 | TRBD1 | TRBV7-9 | CASSLRTGQNTEAFF | TGTGCCAGCAGCCTAAGGACAGGGCAAAACACTGAAGCTTTCTTT
. | TRBJ1-3 | . | TRBV6-5 | CASSYARASSGNTIYF | TGTGCCAGCAGTTACGCCCGGGCCAGCTCGGGAAACACCATATATTTT
. | TRBJ1-5 | . | TRBV7-2 | CASSLVGNSNQPQHF | TGTGCCAGCAGCTTAGTAGGAAATAGCAATCAGCCCCAGCATTTT
. | TRBJ1-6 | . | TRBV5-1 | CASSLGPPVGGSPLHF | TGCGCCAGCAGCTTGGGGCCCCCGGTCGGGGGGTCACCCCTCCACTTT
. | TRBJ1-6 | . | TRBV27 | CASSSGLLNSPLHF | TGTGCCAGCAGTTCGGGACTTCTAAATTCACCCCTCCACTTT